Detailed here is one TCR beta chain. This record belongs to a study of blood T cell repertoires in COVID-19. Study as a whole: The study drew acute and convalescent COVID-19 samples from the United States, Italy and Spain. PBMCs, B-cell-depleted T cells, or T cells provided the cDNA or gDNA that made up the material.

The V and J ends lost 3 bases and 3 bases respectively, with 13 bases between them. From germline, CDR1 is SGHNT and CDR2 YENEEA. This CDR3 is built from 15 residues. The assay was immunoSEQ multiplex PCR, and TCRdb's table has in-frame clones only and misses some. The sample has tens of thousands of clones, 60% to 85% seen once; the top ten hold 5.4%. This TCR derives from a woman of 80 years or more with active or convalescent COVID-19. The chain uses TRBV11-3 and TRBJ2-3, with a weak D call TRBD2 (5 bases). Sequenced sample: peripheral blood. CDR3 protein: CASSLGSSGTDTQYF. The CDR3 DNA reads TGTGCCAGCAGCTTGGGCAGTTCGGGGACAGATACGCAGTATTTT.